This T cell receptor (beta chain) was documented in a study of T cell responses to AZD1222 COVID-19 vaccine. Germline values: CDR1 SGHNT, CDR2 YENEEA. V lost 3 bases and J 0 bases, leaving 6 bases between the germline ends. CDR3 length: 14 amino acids. As concerns this clone: Its antigen is as yet unknown.

Data came from immunoSEQ multiplex PCR; TCRdb stores just in-frame clones and leaves some out. This table has about 130,000 clones, around 90% appearing once. Study-level points and caveats: Variant regions that are unmutated are reportedly the target of nearly half of spike-specific TCRs.

The receptor comes from an adult in good health. The J gene is TRBJ2-1, the V gene TRBV11-3; D unclear. The sample consisted of peripheral blood, taken on day 0 of AZD1222 vaccination. This CDR3 is CASSFSSSYNEQFF. For the CDR3, the DNA is TGTGCCAGCAGCTTCTCGAGCTCCTACAATGAGCAGTTCTTC.